Listed below are T cell receptor beta chains from one sample, sequenced in a study of cytomegalovirus exposure and HLA in healthy donors. Sequencing was performed with immunoSEQ multiplex PCR; in TCRdb, only in-frame clones are kept and a portion is missing. This table holds 150,000 to 200,000 clones, about 80% found once. The sequenced sample consisted of PBMCs. The receptors stem from a man between 18 and 29 years old in good health and CMV-seropositive. Both conserved end residues are part of each CDR3. D genes are given only for firm matches. The size of a clone is reported for some rows only, either as once, few or many, or as a class for expanded clones.

j_gene	v_gene	abundance	d_gene	CDR3nt	CDR3aa
TRBJ1-1	TRBV7-9	once	TRBD1	TGTGCCAGCAGCCCCACAGGGGCCACTGAAGCTTTCTTT	CASSPTGATEAFF
TRBJ2-7	TRBV11-2	few	.	TGTGCCAGCAGCTTCTTTGCGCACGAGCAGTACTTC	CASSFFAHEQYF
TRBJ2-2	TRBV7-9	.	TRBD2	TGTGCCAGCAGCTTAGCTTCTAGCGGCACCGGGGAGCTGTTTTTT	CASSLASSGTGELFF
TRBJ2-1	TRBV13	.	.	TGTGCCAGCAGCTCCTACAGGGAGCGTGAGCAGTTCTTC	CASSSYREREQFF
TRBJ2-3	TRBV5-1	.	TRBD1	TGCGCCAGCAGCTTGGGACAGGGCGGCACAGATACGCAGTATTTT	CASSLGQGGTDTQYF
TRBJ2-3	TRBV12-5	.	.	TGTGCTAGTGGTACAGTAAGCACAGATACGCAGTATTTT	CASGTVSTDTQYF
TRBJ1-2	TRBV6-5	.	TRBD1	TGTGCCAGCAGCCCCTCAGGGGGCAACTATGGCTACACCTTC	CASSPSGGNYGYTF
TRBJ2-7	TRBV29-1	once	.	TGCAGCGTTTCAGGGGAGGGGGTGCAGTACTTC	CSVSGEGVQYF
TRBJ2-1	TRBV5-1	.	TRBD1	TGCGCCAGCAGCGCGGACAGGGGCGCCTACAATGAGCAGTTCTTC	CASSADRGAYNEQFF
TRBJ2-7	TRBV7-2	.	TRBD1	TGTGCCAGCAGCTTTGACAGGGTAACCCCCTACGAGCAGTACTTC	CASSFDRVTPYEQYF
TRBJ1-5	TRBV27	.	TRBD1	TGTGCCAGCGGCTCAGGGGGGACGGGCAATCAGCCCCAGCATTTT	CASGSGGTGNQPQHF
TRBJ1-4	TRBV9	.	TRBD1	TGTGCCAGCAGTGGTGCTGGACAGGGGGCAACTAATGAAAAACTGTTTTTT	CASSGAGQGATNEKLFF
TRBJ2-7	TRBV6-1	.	.	TGTGCCAGCAGTAACGGCCAGGGTTACGAGCAGTACTTC	CASSNGQGYEQYF
TRBJ2-1	TRBV19	once	.	TGTGCCAGTAGTATGAGGGGGGGGAGCTCCTACAATGAGCAGTTCTTC	CASSMRGGSSYNEQFF
TRBJ2-3	TRBV7-9	.	.	TGTGCCAGCAGCTTATTGTGGGGGGGCACAGATACGCAGTATTTT	CASSLLWGGTDTQYF
TRBJ2-3	TRBV4-1	.	.	TGCGCCAGCAGCCAAGGCGTAAATACGCAGTATTTT	CASSQGVNTQYF
TRBJ2-1	TRBV29-1	.	.	TGCAGCGTTGAAGTGTGGGAGTCCGCCTACAATGAGCAGTTCTTC	CSVEVWESAYNEQFF
TRBJ1-6	TRBV27	.	.	TGTGCCAGCAGGGGACTTAGGAGCTCCTATAATTCACCCCTCCACTTT	CASRGLRSSYNSPLHF
TRBJ2-6	TRBV7-6	.	.	TGTGCCAGCAGCTTAGGCGTCTTCGGGAGCTTTACCCTCTCTGGGGCCAACGTCCTGACTTTC	CASSLGVFGSFTLSGANVLTF
TRBJ1-5	TRBV28	once	.	TGTGCCAGCCGCTCCCCCCCAGGGTCGGATAATCAGCCCCAGCATTTT	CASRSPPGSDNQPQHF
TRBJ1-2	TRBV19	.	.	TGTGCCAGTAGTCCAGGGGCCTATGGCTACACCTTC	CASSPGAYGYTF
TRBJ2-7	TRBV6-5	.	TRBD1	TGTGCCAGCAGTGGACAGGGGAACCGACACGAGCAGTACTTC	CASSGQGNRHEQYF
TRBJ1-2	TRBV7-9	.	.	TGTGCCAGCGGCGACCAGCAGGGAGGGTATGGCTACACCTTC	CASGDQQGGYGYTF
TRBJ2-6	TRBV14	once	TRBD1	TGTGCCAGCAGCCAAAAAGGATGGACAGGGTCATTATCTGGGGCCAACGTCCTGACTTTC	CASSQKGWTGSLSGANVLTF
TRBJ2-7	TRBV6-1	.	TRBD1	TGTGCCAGCAGTGGGTGGACAGGGGACTACGAGCAGTACTTC	CASSGWTGDYEQYF
TRBJ2-3	TRBV9	once	.	TGTGCCAGCAGCGATAGTGGGGGGAGCACAGATACGCAGTATTTT	CASSDSGGSTDTQYF
TRBJ1-1	TRBV11-2	.	.	TGTGCCAGCAGCCCAGGCTGGGGGGGCGGTCTGAACACTGAAGCTTTCTTT	CASSPGWGGGLNTEAFF
TRBJ2-6	TRBV15	once	.	TGTGCCACCAGCAGAGCCCGGCCCCCTTCTCATAGGACTGCGATCTCTGGGGCCAACGTCCTGACTTTC	CATSRARPPSHRTAISGANVLTF
TRBJ2-3	TRBV10-1	.	TRBD1	TGCGCCAGCAGTCGTGCTCAGGGGGCCAGCACAGATACGCAGTATTTT	CASSRAQGASTDTQYF
TRBJ1-4	TRBV30	.	TRBD1	TGTGCCTGGAGTGTGGACAGGAATAATGAAAAACTGTTTTTT	CAWSVDRNNEKLFF
TRBJ2-1	TRBV12-5	few	TRBD2	TGTGCTAGTGGTATTAGCGGGAGCGAGCAGTTCTTC	CASGISGSEQFF
TRBJ2-2	TRBV5-6	.	TRBD1	TGTGCCAGCAGCGGAGGACAGGGGACCTACGGGGAGCTGTTTTTT	CASSGGQGTYGELFF
TRBJ2-3	TRBV11-2	few	.	TGTGCCAGCAGCTTATACACAGATACGCAGTATTTT	CASSLYTDTQYF
TRBJ2-3	TRBV10-2	.	TRBD2	TGCGCCAGCAGTGAGACTAGCGGGAGGGCAGATACGCAGTATTTT	CASSETSGRADTQYF
TRBJ2-7	TRBV7-8	.	TRBD2	TGTGCCAGCAGCTTCGCGGGGGGCCAAGGGTACGAGCAGTACTTC	CASSFAGGQGYEQYF
TRBJ1-2	TRBV6-1	.	TRBD1	TGTGCCAGCAGTGACAGGACAGGGATAGGCTACACCTTC	CASSDRTGIGYTF
TRBJ2-1	TRBV18	.	.	TGTGCCAGCTCACCAGGCGGGGGCGGCAATGAGCAGTTCTTC	CASSPGGGGNEQFF